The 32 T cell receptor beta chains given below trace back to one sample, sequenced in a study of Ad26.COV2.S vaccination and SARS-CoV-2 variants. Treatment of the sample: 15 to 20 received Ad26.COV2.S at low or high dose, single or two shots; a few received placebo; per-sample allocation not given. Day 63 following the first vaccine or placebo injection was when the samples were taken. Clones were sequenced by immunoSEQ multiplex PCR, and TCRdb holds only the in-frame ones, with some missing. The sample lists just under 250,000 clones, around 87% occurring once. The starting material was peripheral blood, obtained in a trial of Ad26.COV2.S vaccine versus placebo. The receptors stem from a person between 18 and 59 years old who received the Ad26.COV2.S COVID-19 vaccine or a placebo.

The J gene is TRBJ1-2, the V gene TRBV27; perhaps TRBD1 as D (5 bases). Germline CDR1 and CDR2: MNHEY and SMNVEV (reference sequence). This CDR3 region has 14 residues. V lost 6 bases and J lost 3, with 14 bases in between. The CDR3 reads CASSPKGRDYGYTF. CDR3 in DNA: TGTGCCAGCAGCCCCAAGGGGAGGGACTATGGCTACACCTTC.

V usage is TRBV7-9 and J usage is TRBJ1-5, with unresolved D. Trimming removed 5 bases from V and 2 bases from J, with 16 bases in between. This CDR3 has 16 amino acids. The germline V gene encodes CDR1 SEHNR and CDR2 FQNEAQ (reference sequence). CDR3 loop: CASSIFDSNGNQPQHF. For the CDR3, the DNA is TGTGCCAGCAGCATATTCGATAGCAACGGCAATCAGCCCCAGCATTTT.

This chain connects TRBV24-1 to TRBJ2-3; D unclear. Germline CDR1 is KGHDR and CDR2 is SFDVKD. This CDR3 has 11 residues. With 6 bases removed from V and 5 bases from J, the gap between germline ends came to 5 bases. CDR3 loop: CATSRLDTQYF. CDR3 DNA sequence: TGTGCCACCAGTCGTCTAGATACGCAGTATTTT.

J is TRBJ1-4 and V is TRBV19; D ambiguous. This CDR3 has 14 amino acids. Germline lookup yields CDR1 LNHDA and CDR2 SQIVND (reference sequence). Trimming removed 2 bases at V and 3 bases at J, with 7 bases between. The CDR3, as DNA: TGTGCCAGTAGTATACAGGCTTCTAATGAAAAACTGTTTTTT. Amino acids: CASSIQASNEKLFF.

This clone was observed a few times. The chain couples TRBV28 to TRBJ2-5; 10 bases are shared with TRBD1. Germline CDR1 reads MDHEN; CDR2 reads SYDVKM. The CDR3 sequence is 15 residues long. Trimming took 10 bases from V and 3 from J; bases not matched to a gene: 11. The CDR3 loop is CATTQGGQGKETQYF. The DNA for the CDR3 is TGTGCCACCACCCAAGGGGGACAGGGGAAAGAGACCCAGTACTTC.

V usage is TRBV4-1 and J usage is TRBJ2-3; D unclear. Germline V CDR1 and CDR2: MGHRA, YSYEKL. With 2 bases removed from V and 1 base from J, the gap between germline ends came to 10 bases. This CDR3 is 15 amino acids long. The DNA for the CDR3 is TGCGCCAGCAGCCAAAGTCCAGGACGCACAGATACGCAGTATTTT. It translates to CASSQSPGRTDTQYF.

The DNA of the CDR3 is TGTGCCAGCAGCGACCCGAGTTTCGGACAGGATAACTATGGCTACACCTTC. Protein sequence: CASSDPSFGQDNYGYTF. The V call is TRBV7-9, the J call TRBJ1-2, with 7 bases lining up with TRBD1. Germline V gene data show CDR1 as SEHNR and CDR2 as FQNEAQ (reference sequence). This CDR3 comprises 17 residues. J lost 1 base, V lost 5 bases, and 13 bases had no gene match.

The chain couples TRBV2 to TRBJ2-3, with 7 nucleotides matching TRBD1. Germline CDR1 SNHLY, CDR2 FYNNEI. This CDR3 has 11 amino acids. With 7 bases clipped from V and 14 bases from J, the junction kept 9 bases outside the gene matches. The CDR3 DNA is TGTGCCAGCACCGGGACAGTTGAGTGGTATTTT. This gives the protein CASTGTVEWYF.

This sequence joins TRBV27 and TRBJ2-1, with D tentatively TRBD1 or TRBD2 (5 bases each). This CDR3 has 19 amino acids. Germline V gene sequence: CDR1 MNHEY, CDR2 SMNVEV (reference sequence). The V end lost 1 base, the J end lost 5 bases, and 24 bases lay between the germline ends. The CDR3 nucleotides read TGTGCCAGCAGTTTATTTAAGGTAGCCGGATGGGGGTTCGACAATGAGCAGTTCTTC. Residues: CASSLFKVAGWGFDNEQFF.

The CDR3 DNA reads TGTGCCAGCAGCGACAGGGCTACCTACGAGCAGTACTTC. Protein product: CASSDRATYEQYF. This chain joins TRBV7-9 and TRBJ2-7; 7 nucleotides line up with TRBD1. The CDR3 is 13 amino acids. Germline CDR1 reads SEHNR; CDR2 reads FQNEAQ (reference sequence). Germline trimming cut 5 bases from V and 2 bases from J; bases unmatched to any gene: 3.

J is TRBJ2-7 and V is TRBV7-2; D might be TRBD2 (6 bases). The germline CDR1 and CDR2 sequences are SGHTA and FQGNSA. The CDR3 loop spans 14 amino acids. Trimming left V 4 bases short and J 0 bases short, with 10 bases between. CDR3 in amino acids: CASSSGLFSYEQYF. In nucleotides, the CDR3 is TGTGCCAGCAGCTCGGGACTCTTCTCCTACGAGCAGTACTTC. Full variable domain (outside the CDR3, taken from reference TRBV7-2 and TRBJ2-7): GAGVSQSPSNKVTEKGKDVELRCDPISGHTALYWYRQSLGQGLEFLIYFQGNSAPDKSGLPSDRFSAERTGGSVSTLTIQRTQQEDSAVYLCASSSGLFSYEQYFGPGTRLTVT.

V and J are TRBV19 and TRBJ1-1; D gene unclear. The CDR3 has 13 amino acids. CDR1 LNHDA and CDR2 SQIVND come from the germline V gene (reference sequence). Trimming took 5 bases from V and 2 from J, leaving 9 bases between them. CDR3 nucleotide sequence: TGTGCCAGTAGTGTGACGGAAAACACTGAAGCTTTCTTT. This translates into CASSVTENTEAFF. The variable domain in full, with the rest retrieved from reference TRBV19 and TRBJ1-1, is DGGITQSPKYLFRKEGQNVTLSCEQNLNHDAMYWYRQDPGQGLRLIYYSQIVNDFQKGDIAEGYSVSREKKESFPLTVTSAQKNPTAFYLCASSVTENTEAFFGQGTRLTVV.

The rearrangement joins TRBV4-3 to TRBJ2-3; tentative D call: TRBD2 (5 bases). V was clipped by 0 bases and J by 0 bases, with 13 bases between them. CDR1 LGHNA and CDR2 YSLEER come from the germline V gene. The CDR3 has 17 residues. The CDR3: CASSQDNGGLSTDTQYF. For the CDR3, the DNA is TGCGCCAGCAGCCAAGATAACGGCGGACTTAGCACAGATACGCAGTATTTT.

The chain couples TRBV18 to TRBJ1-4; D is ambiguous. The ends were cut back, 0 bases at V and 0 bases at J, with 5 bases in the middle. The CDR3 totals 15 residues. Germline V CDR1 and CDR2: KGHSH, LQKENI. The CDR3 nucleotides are TGTGCCAGCTCACCACCGGAAGCAACTAATGAAAAACTGTTTTTT. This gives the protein CASSPPEATNEKLFF.

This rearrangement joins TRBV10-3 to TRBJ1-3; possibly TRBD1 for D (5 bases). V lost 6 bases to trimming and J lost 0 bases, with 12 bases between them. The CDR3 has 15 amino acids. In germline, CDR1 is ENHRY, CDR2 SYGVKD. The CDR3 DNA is TGTGCCATCAGGGGGCCGACAGCCTCTGGAAACACCATATATTTT. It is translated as CAIRGPTASGNTIYF.

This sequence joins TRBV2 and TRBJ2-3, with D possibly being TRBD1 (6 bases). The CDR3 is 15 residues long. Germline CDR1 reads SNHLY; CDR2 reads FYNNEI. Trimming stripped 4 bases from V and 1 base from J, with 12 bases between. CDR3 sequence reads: CASSVDSSGTDTQYF. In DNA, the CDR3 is TGTGCCAGCAGTGTGGACAGCTCGGGCACAGATACGCAGTATTTT.

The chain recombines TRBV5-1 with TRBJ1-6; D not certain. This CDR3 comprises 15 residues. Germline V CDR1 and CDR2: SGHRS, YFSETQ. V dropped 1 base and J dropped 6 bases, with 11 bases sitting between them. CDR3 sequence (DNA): TGCGCCAGCAGCTTGTTACAGAACTTTAATTCACCCCTCCACTTT. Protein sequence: CASSLLQNFNSPLHF. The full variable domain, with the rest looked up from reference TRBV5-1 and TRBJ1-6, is KAGVTQTPRYLIKTRGQQVTLSCSPISGHRSVSWYQQTPGQGLQFLFEYFSETQRNKGNFPGRFSGRQFSNSRSEMNVSTLELGDSALYLCASSLLQNFNSPLHFGNGTRLTVT.

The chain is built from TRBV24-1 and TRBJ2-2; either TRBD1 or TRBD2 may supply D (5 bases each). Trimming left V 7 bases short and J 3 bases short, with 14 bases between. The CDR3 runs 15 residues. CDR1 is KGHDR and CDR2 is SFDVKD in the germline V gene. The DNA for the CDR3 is TGTGCCACCAGCGTCGGTGGGGGTGACACCGGGGAGCTGTTTTTT. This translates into CATSVGGGDTGELFF.

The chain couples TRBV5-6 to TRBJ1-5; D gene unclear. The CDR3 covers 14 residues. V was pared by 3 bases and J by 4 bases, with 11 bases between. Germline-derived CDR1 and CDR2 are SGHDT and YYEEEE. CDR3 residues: CASSSPGLNQPQHF. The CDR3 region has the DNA TGTGCCAGCAGCTCCCCCGGCCTGAATCAGCCCCAGCATTTT.

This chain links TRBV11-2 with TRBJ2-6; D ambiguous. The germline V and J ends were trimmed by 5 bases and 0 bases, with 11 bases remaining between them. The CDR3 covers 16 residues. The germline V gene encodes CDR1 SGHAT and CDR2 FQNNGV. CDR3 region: CASSPLGNSGANVLTF. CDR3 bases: TGTGCCAGCAGCCCCCTGGGGAACTCTGGGGCCAACGTCCTGACTTTC.

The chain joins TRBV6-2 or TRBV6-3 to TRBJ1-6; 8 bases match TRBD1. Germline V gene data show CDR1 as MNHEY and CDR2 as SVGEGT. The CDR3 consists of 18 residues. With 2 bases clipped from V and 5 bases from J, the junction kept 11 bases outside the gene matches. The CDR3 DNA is TGTGCCAGCAGTTACGGTTTCAGGGGGCGCTTGGATAATTCACCCCTCCACTTT. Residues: CASSYGFRGRLDNSPLHF.

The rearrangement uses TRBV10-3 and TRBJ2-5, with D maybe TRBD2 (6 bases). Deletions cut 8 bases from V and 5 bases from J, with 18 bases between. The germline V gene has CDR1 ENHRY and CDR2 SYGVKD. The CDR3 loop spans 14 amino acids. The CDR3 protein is CAISPRGEEETQYF. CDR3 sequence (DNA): TGTGCCATCTCCCCGCGGGGAGAGGAGGAGACCCAGTACTTC.

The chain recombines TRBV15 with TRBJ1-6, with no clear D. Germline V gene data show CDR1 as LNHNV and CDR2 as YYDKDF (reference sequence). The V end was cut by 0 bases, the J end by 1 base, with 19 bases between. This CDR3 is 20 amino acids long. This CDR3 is CATSRESALRAWSYNSPLHF. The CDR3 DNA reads TGTGCCACCAGCAGAGAGTCGGCGTTACGGGCGTGGTCCTATAATTCACCCCTCCACTTT.

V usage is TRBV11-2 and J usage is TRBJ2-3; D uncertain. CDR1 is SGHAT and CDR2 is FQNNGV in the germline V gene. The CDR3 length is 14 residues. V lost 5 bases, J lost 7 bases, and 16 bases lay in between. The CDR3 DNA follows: TGTGCCAGCAGCACCCCTCTGAGTTCCCATACGCAGTATTTT. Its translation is CASSTPLSSHTQYF.

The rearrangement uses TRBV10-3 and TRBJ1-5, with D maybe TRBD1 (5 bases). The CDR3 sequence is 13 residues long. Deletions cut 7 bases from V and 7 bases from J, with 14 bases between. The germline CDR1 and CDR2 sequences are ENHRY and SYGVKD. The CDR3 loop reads CAIKGHGDQPQHF. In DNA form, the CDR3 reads TGTGCCATCAAAGGGCACGGGGACCAGCCCCAGCATTTT.

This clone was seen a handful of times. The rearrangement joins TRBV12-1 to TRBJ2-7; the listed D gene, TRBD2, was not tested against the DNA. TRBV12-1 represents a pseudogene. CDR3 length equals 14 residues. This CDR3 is CASSRGLAVLEQYF. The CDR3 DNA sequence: TGTGCCAGCAGCCGGGGACTAGCGGTCTTGGAGCAGTACTTC.

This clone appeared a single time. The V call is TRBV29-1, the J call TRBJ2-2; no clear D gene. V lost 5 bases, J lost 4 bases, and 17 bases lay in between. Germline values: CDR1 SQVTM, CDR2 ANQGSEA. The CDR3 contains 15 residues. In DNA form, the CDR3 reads TGCAGCGTTATAACAGATTCCTACGGCACCGGGGAGCTGTTTTTT. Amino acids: CSVITDSYGTGELFF.

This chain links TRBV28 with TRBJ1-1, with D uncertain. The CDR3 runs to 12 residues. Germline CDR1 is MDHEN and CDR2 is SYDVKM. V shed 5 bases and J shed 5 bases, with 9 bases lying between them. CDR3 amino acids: CASSTGGTEAFF. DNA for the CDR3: TGTGCCAGCAGTACCGGAGGGACTGAAGCTTTCTTT. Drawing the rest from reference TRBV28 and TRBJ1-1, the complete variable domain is DVKVTQSSRYLVKRTGEKVFLECVQDMDHENMFWYRQDPGLGLRLIYFSYDVKMKEKGDIPEGYSVSREKKERFSLILESASTNQTSMYLCASSTGGTEAFFGQGTRLTVV.

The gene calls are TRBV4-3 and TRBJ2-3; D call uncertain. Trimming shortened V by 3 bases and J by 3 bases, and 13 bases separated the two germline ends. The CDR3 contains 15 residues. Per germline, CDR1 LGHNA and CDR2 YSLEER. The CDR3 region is CASSQFSGPTDTQYF. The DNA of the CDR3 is TGCGCCAGCAGCCAGTTTAGTGGTCCTACAGATACGCAGTATTTT.

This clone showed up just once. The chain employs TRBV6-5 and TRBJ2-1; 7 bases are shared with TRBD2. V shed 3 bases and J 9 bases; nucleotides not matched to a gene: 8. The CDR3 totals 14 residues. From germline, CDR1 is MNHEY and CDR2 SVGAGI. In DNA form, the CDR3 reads TGTGCCAGCAGTTATGGACTAGAAAAGGCTGAGCAGTTCTTC. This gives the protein CASSYGLEKAEQFF.

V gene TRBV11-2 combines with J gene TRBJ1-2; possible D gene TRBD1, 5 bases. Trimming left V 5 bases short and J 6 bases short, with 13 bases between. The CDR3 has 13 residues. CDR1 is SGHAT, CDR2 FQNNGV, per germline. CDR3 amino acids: CASSISWGDGYTF. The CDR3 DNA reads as TGTGCCAGCAGCATTAGCTGGGGGGATGGCTACACCTTC.

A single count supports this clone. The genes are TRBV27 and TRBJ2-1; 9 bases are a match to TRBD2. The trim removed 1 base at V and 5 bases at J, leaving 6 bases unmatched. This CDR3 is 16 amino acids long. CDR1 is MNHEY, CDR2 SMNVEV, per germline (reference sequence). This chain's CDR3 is CASSLLTSGLNNEQFF. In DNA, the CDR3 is TGTGCCAGCAGTTTATTGACTAGCGGACTGAACAATGAGCAGTTCTTC.